The source of this T cell receptor beta chain is a study of response to subunit inactivated influenza vaccine. Findings and caveats of the study: Few additional T cells are recruited per seasonal influenza vaccination, authors suggested.

J gave up 2 bases and V 7 bases, and 10 bases lay outside the gene matches. The CDR3 runs 16 residues. In this sample, this clonotype turned up a few times. The antigen is unknown. Via MiXCR, TCRdb re-called the RT-PCR reads, giving one row per CDR3 protein. This table has hundreds of thousands of distinct CDR3 sequences, 15% to 19% appearing once. V usage is TRBV12-3 or TRBV12-4 and J usage is TRBJ1-4, with 7 positions matching TRBD1. The origin of this receptor is a man aged 45-65 years who received an inactivated influenza vaccine. The starting material was PBMCs from blood, obtained about 12 days after vaccination. CDR3 amino acids: CASTPNTGQTNEKLFF. Here the CDR3 DNA reads TGTGCCAGCACCCCCAATACGGGACAGACTAATGAAAAACTGTTTTTT.